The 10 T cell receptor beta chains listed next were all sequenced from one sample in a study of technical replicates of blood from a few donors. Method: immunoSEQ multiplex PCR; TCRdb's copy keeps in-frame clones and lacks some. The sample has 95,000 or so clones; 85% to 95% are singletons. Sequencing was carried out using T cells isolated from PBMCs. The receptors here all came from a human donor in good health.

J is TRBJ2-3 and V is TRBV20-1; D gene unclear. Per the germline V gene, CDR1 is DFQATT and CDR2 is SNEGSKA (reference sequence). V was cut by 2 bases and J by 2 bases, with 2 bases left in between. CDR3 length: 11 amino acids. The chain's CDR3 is CSARYTDTQYF. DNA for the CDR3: TGCAGTGCTAGATACACAGATACGCAGTATTTT.

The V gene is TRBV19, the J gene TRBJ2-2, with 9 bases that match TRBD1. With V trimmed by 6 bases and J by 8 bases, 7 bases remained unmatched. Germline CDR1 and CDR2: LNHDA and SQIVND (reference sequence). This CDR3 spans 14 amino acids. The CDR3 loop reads CASSVQGAQGELFF. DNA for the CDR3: TGTGCCAGTAGCGTACAGGGGGCGCAGGGGGAGCTGTTTTTT.

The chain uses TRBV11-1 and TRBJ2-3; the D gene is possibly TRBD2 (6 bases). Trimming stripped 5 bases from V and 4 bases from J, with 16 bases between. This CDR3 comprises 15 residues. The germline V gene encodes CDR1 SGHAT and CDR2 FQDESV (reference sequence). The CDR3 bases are TGTGCCAGCAGCCCCGGAGGAGGGAGTGCAGATACGCAGTATTTT. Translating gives CASSPGGGSADTQYF.

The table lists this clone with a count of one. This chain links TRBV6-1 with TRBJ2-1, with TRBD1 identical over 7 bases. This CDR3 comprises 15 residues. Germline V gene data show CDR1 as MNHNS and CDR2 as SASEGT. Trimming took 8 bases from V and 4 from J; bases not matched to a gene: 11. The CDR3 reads CASGRSGTAYNEQFF. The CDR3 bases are TGTGCCAGCGGCCGTTCCGGGACAGCTTACAATGAGCAGTTCTTC.

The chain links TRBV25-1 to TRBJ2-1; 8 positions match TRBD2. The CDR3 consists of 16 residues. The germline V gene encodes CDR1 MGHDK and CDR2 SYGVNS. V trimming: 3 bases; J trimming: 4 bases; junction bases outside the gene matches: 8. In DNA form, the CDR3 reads TGTGCCAGCAGTGAGACCCCGGCGGGAGGTTACAATGAGCAGTTCTTC. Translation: CASSETPAGGYNEQFF.

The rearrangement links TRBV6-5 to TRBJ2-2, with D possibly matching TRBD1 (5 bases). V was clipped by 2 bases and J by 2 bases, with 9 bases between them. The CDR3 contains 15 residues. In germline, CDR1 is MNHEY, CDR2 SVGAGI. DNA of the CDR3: TGTGCCAGCAGTTACAGGGGCTTTAACACCGGGGAGCTGTTTTTT. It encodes CASSYRGFNTGELFF.

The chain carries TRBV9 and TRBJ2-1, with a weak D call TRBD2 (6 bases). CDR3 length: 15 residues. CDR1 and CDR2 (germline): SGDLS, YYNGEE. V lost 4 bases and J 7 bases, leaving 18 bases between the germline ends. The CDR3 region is CASSTSGPPVNEQFF. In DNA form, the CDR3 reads TGTGCCAGCAGCACCAGCGGGCCCCCCGTTAATGAGCAGTTCTTC.

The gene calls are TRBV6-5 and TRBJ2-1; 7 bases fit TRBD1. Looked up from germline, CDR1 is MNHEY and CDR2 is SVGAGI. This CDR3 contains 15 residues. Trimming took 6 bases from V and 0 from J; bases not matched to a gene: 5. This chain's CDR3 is CASRQRQGSYNEQFF. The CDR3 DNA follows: TGTGCCAGCAGGCAGAGACAGGGCTCCTACAATGAGCAGTTCTTC.

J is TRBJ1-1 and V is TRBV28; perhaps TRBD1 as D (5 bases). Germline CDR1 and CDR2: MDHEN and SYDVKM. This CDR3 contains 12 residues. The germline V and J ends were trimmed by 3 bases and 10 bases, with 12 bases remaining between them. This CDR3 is CASSLGLPGAFF. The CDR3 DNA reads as TGTGCCAGCAGTTTGGGACTTCCGGGAGCTTTCTTT.

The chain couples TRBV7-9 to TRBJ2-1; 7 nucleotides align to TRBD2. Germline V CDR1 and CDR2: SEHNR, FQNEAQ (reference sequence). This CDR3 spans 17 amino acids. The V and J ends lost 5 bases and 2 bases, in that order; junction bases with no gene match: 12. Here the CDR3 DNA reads TGTGCCAGCAGCCAGACGGGGGGACTGTTCACCTACAATGAGCAGTTCTTC. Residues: CASSQTGGLFTYNEQFF. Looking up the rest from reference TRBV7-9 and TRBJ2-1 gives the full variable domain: DTGVSQNPRHKITKRGQNVTFRCDPISEHNRLYWYRQTLGQGPEFLTYFQNEAQLEKSRLLSDRFSAERPKGSFSTLEIQRTEQGDSAMYLCASSQTGGLFTYNEQFFGPGTRLTVL.